The T cell receptor beta chain under discussion was sequenced for a study of cytomegalovirus exposure and HLA in healthy donors. General study findings and limits: According to the study, 150 to 200 TCR beta chains were cytomegalovirus-associated. Later analysis associated a missense DCLRE1C variant with TCR beta V- and J-gene trimming. There were a few CMV-associated chains whose specificity for CMV antigens was confirmed in vitro.

While unrecorded immune exposures were likely, the donors were nominally healthy when sampled. The PCR made use of 60 Vbeta and 13 Jbeta primers. TCRdb's table, derived via immunoSEQ multiplex PCR, lists solely in-frame clones and lacks some. The profile shows some 200,000 clones, 82% of them singletons. This clone has more than one count but fewer than ten. Its antigen is as yet unknown. The sequencing sample was made of PBMCs. The receptor was derived from a woman aged 50 to 60 in good health and CMV-seropositive.

CDR3 protein: CASRPRTVLGEKLFF. The DNA of the CDR3 is TGTGCCAGCAGACCCAGGACAGTGCTAGGAGAAAAACTGTTTTTT. The V gene is TRBV28, the J gene TRBJ1-4, with D possibly TRBD1 on 6 matching bases. The CDR3 is made up of 15 amino acids. V was clipped by 6 bases and J by 8 bases, with 19 bases between them. Germline-derived CDR1 and CDR2 are MDHEN and SYDVKM.